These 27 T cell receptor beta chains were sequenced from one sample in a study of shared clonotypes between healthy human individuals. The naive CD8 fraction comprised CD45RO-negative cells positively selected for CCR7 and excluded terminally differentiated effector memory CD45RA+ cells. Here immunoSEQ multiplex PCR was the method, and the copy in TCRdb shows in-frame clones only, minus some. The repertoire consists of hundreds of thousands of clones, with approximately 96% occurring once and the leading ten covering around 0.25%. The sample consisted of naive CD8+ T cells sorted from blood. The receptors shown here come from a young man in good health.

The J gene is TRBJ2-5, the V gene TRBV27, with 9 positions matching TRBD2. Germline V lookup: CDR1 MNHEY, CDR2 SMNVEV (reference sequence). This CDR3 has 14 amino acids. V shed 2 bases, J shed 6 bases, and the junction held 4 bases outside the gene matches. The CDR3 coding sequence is TGTGCCAGCAGTTTACCGGGACTAGCCAAGACCCAGTACTTC. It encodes CASSLPGLAKTQYF.

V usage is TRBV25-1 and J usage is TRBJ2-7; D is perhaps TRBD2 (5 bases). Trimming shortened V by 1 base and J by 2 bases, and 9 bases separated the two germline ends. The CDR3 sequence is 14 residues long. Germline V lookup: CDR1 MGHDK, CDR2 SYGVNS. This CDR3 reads CASSEWGSAYEQYF. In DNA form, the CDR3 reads TGTGCCAGCAGTGAATGGGGTAGCGCCTACGAGCAGTACTTC.

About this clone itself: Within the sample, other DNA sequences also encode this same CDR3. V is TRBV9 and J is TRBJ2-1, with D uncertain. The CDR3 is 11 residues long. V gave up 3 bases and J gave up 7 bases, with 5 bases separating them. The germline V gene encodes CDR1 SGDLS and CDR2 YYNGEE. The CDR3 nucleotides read TGTGCCAGCAGCGCCTTAAATGAGCAGTTCTTC. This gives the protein CASSALNEQFF.

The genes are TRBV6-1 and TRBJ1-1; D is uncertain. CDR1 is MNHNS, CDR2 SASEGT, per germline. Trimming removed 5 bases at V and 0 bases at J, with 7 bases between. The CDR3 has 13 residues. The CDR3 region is CASSWALNTEAFF. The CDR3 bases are TGTGCCAGCAGTTGGGCCCTGAACACTGAAGCTTTCTTT.

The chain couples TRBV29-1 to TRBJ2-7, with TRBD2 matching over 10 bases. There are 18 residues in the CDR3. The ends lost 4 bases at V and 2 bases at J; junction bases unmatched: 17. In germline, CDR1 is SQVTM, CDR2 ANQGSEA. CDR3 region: CSVGLPAPPSGSAYEQYF. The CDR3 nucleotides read TGCAGCGTTGGTCTCCCCGCCCCGCCTAGCGGGAGCGCCTACGAGCAGTACTTC.

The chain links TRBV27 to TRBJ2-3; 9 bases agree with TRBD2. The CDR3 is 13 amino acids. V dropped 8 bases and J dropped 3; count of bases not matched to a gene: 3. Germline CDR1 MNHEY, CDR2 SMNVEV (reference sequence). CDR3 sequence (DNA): TGTGCCAGCGGCGCGGGAGGGACAGATACGCAGTATTTT. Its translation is CASGAGGTDTQYF.

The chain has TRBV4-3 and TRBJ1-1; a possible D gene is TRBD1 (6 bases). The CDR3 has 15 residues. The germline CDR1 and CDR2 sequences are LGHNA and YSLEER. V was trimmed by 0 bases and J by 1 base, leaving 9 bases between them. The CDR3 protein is CASSQETGWNTEAFF. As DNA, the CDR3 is TGCGCCAGCAGCCAAGAAACAGGGTGGAACACTGAAGCTTTCTTT.

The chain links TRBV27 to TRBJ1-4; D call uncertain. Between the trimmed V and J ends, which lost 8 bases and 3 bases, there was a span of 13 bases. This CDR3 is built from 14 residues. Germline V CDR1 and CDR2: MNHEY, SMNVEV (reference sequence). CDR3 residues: CASGIWAPNEKLFF. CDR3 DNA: TGTGCCAGCGGGATTTGGGCACCTAATGAAAAACTGTTTTTT.

This CDR3 reads CASSAGTGGFGSQYF. Written as DNA, the CDR3 is TGCGCCAGCAGCGCTGGGACAGGGGGCTTCGGGTCGCAGTATTTT. The chain joins TRBV10-1 to TRBJ2-3, with 12 bases aligning to TRBD1. Germline-derived CDR1 and CDR2 are WNHNN and SYGVQD (reference sequence). This CDR3 spans 15 amino acids. With V trimmed by 6 bases and J by 10 bases, 11 bases remained unmatched.

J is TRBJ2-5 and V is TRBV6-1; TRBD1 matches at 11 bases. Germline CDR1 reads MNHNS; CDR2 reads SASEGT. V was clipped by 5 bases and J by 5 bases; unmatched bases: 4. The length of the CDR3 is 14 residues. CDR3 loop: CASSPRDRGETQYF. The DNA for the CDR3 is TGTGCCAGCAGTCCCCGGGACAGGGGGGAGACCCAGTACTTC.

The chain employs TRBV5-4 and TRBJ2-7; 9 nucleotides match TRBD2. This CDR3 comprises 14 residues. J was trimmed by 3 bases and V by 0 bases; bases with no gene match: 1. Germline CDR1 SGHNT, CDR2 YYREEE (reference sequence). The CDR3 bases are TGTGCCAGCAGCTTGGTAGCGGGAGACTACGAGCAGTACTTC. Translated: CASSLVAGDYEQYF.

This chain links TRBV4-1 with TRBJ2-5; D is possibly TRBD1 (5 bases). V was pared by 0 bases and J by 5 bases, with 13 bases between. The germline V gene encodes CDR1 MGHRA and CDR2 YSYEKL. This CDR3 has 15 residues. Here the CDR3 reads CASSQDSGARETQYF. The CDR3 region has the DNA TGCGCCAGCAGCCAAGATTCTGGGGCCAGGGAGACCCAGTACTTC.

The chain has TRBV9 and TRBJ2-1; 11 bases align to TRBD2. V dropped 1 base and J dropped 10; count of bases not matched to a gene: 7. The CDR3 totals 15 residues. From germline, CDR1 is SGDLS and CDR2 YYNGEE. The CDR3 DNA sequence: TGTGCCAGCAGCGTATTAGGACTAGCGGGTCGGGAGCAGTTCTTC. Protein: CASSVLGLAGREQFF.

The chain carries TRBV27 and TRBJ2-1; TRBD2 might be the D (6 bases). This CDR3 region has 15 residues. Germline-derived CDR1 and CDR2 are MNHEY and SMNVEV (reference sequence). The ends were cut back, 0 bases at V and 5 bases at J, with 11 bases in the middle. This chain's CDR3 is CASSLSGGIHNEQFF. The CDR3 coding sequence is TGTGCCAGCAGTTTATCTGGGGGGATTCACAATGAGCAGTTCTTC.

CDR3 residues: CASSLVRQGGYEQYF. The DNA of the CDR3 is TGTGCCAGCAGCTTAGTCCGACAGGGGGGCTACGAGCAGTACTTC. This chain uses TRBV7-9 with TRBJ2-7, with 9 bases aligning to TRBD1. The CDR3 covers 15 residues. After removal of 1 base from V and 3 bases from J, the junction contained 4 bases not matched to a gene. From germline, CDR1 is SEHNR and CDR2 FQNEAQ (reference sequence).

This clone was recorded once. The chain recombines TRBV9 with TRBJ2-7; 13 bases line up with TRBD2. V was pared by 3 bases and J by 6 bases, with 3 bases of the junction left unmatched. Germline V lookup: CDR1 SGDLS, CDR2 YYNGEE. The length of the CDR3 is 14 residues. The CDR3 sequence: CASSAGLAGVEQYF. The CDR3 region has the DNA TGTGCCAGCAGCGCCGGACTAGCGGGAGTCGAGCAGTACTTC.

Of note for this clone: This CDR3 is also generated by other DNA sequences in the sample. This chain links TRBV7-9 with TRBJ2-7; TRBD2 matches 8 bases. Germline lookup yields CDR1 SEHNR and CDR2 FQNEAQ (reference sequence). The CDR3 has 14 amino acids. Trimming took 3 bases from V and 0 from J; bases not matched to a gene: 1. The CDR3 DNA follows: TGTGCCAGCAGCTTTAGCGGGACCTCCTACGAGCAGTACTTC. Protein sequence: CASSFSGTSYEQYF.

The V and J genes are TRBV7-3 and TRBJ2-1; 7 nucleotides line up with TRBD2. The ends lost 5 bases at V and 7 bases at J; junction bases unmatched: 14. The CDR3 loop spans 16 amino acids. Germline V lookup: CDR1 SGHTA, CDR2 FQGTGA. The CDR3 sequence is CASSPSTGLGTNEQFF. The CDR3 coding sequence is TGTGCCAGCAGCCCCTCTACCGGACTAGGAACGAATGAGCAGTTCTTC.

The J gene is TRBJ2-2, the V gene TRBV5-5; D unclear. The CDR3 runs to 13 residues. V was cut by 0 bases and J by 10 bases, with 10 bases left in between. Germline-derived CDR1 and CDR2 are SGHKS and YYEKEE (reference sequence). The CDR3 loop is CASSLAKVPELFF. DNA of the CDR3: TGTGCCAGCAGCTTGGCCAAGGTCCCGGAGCTGTTTTTT. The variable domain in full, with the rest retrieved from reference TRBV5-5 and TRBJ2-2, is DAGVTQSPTHLIKTRGQQVTLRCSPISGHKSVSWYQQVLGQGPQFIFQYYEKEERGRGNFPDRFSARQFPNYSSELNVNALLLGDSALYLCASSLAKVPELFFGEGSRLTVL.

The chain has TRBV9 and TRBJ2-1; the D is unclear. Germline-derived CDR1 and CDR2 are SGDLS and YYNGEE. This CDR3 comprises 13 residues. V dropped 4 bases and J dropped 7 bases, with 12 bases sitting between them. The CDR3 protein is CASSPDQWNEQFF. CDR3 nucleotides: TGTGCCAGCAGCCCGGATCAATGGAATGAGCAGTTCTTC. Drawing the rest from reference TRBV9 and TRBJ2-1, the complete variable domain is DSGVTQTPKHLITATGQRVTLRCSPRSGDLSVYWYQQSLDQGLQFLIQYYNGEERAKGNILERFSAQQFPDLHSELNLSSLELGDSALYFCASSPDQWNEQFFGPGTRLTVL.

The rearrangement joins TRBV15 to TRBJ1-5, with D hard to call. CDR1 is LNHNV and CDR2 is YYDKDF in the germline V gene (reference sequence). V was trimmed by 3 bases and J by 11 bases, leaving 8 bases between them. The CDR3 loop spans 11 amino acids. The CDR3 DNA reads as TGTGCCACCAGCAGTGGAACAGCCCAGCATTTT. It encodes CATSSGTAQHF.

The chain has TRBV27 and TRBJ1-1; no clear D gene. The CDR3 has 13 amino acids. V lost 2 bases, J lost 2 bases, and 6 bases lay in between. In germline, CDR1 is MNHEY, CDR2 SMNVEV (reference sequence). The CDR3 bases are TGTGCCAGCAGTTTAATGAGAAACACTGAAGCTTTCTTT. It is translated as CASSLMRNTEAFF.

The CDR3 DNA follows: TGCGCCAGCAGCCAAGGACCGAGTCCGGGGTATGAGCAGTTCTTC. Protein sequence: CASSQGPSPGYEQFF. The chain is built from TRBV4-1 and TRBJ2-1, with D perhaps TRBD2 (5 bases). Germline lookup yields CDR1 MGHRA and CDR2 YSYEKL. The V gene lost 1 base and the J gene lost 8 bases, with 15 bases spanning the gap. CDR3 length: 15 amino acids.

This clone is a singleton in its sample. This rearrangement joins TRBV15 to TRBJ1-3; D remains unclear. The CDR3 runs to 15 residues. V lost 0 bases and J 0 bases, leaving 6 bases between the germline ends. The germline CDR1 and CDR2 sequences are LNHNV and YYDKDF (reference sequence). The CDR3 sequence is CATSRDRYSGNTIYF. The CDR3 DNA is TGTGCCACCAGCAGAGACAGGTACTCTGGAAACACCATATATTTT.

CDR3 sequence reads: CASSIWASGRSDNEQFF. In DNA, the CDR3 is TGTGCCAGTTCAATTTGGGCTAGCGGGAGGTCCGACAATGAGCAGTTCTTC. The rearrangement uses TRBV7-9 and TRBJ2-1, with TRBD2 matching over 11 bases. Germline V gene sequence: CDR1 SEHNR, CDR2 FQNEAQ (reference sequence). The CDR3 is 17 amino acids. Losses at the gene ends were 9 bases for V and 5 bases for J; bases not matched to a gene: 15.

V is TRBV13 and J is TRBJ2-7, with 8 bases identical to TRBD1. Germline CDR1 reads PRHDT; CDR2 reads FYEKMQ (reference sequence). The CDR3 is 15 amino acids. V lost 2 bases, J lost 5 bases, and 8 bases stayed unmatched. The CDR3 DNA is TGTGCCAGCAGCTTACGGACAGGGAGTCCAAACGAGCAGTACTTC. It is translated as CASSLRTGSPNEQYF.

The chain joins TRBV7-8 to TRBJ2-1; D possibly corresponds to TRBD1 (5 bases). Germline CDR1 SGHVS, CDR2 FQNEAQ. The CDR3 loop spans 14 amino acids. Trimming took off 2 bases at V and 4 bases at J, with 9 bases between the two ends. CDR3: CASSLPRGYNEQFF. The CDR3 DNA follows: TGTGCCAGCAGCTTACCTAGGGGTTACAATGAGCAGTTCTTC. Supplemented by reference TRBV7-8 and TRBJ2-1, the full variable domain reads GAGVSQSPRYKVAKRGQDVALRCDPISGHVSLFWYQQALGQGPEFLTYFQNEAQLDKSGLPSDRFFAERPEGSVSTLKIQRTQQEDSAVYLCASSLPRGYNEQFFGPGTRLTVL.